This TCR beta chain derives from a study of blood T cell repertoires in COVID-19. Study-wide context: From the United States, Italy and Spain came samples of acute and convalescent COVID-19.

Data came from immunoSEQ multiplex PCR; TCRdb stores just in-frame clones and leaves some out. Of under 75,000 clones listed, just under 75% are singletons. In germline, CDR1 is SNHLY, CDR2 FYNNEI. The CDR3 contains 15 residues. Trimming removed 7 bases from V and 7 bases from J, with 17 bases in between. Specimen: peripheral blood. The chain links TRBV2 to TRBJ1-6, with D perhaps TRBD1 (5 bases). This TCR was recovered from a woman aged 70-85 years with COVID-19, enrolled during active disease. CDR3 region: CASNLQGVLNSPLHF. For the CDR3, the DNA is TGTGCCAGCAACCTACAAGGGGTATTGAATTCACCCCTCCACTTT.